This T cell receptor beta chain was identified during a study of T cells in localized non-small cell lung cancer. Study-level findings and limits: Sequencing, confined to only one tumor region, leaves heterogeneity possible. Clonality peaked in uninvolved adjacent lung rather than tumor. Out of the top 100 tumor clones, a median around 57 were seen in adjacent lung.

Libraries were prepared by immunoSEQ multiplex PCR; TCRdb keeps only in-frame clonotypes and omits some of them. The table has around 50,000 clones, roughly nine tenths seen once; the top ten hold 2% to 2.5%. CDR3 length: 14 residues. V lost 4 bases to trimming and J lost 6 bases, with 14 bases between them. In germline, CDR1 is LGHNA, CDR2 YNFKEQ. About this clone: Its antigen is unknown.

The TCR comes from a man aged 35-75 years with stage II lung adenocarcinoma. Sequenced material: PBMCs, taken before any cancer treatment. This rearrangement joins TRBV4-2 to TRBJ2-3; D possibly corresponds to TRBD2 (5 bases). The CDR3 here is CASSLSAGADTQYF. CDR3 sequence (DNA): TGTGCCAGCAGCCTTAGTGCGGGCGCGGATACGCAGTATTTT.